What follows are 15 T cell receptor beta chains derived from one specimen sequenced in a study of shared clonotypes between healthy human individuals. Clones were read by immunoSEQ multiplex PCR, and TCRdb kept only the in-frame ones, dropping some. The repertoire includes roughly 2,000,000 clones, approximately 95% of them detected once, and 0.9% to 1.5% sits in the top ten. Naive CD8 cells lacked CD45RO and underwent positive selection for CCR7, leaving out terminally differentiated effector memory CD45RA+ cells. Sequencing was done on a sample of naive CD8+ T cells sorted from blood. Receptors were obtained from a man between 18 and 29 years old in good health.

J is TRBJ2-5 and V is TRBV7-9, with no clear D. CDR1 and CDR2 (germline): SEHNR, FQNEAQ (reference sequence). Between the trimmed V and J ends, which lost 2 bases and 2 bases, there was a span of 12 bases. This CDR3 spans 15 amino acids. As DNA, the CDR3 is TGTGCCAGCAGCTTAATCATCCGGGCTCAAGAGACCCAGTACTTC. The encoded protein is CASSLIIRAQETQYF.

The chain couples TRBV29-1 to TRBJ2-2, with 9 positions matching TRBD2. With 1 base clipped from V and 6 bases from J, the junction kept 3 bases outside the gene matches. The CDR3 totals 14 residues. Germline V gives CDR1 SQVTM, CDR2 ANQGSEA. The CDR3: CSVEGLAGPGELFF. The CDR3 DNA sequence: TGCAGCGTTGAAGGGCTAGCGGGACCCGGGGAGCTGTTTTTT.

Notes on this clone: Other DNA sequences in this sample translate to the same CDR3. V usage is TRBV5-6 and J usage is TRBJ2-2; D not certain. The CDR3 spans 12 residues. Trimming took off 1 base at V and 6 bases at J, with 4 bases between the two ends. CDR1 SGHDT and CDR2 YYEEEE come from the germline V gene. The DNA of the CDR3 is TGTGCCAGCAGCTTGTCCCCCGGGGAGCTGTTTTTT. Protein: CASSLSPGELFF.

The chain employs TRBV6-5 and TRBJ2-7, with D uncertain. V lost 3 bases and J lost 6, with 15 bases in between. CDR3 size: 14 residues. Germline V gene data show CDR1 as MNHEY and CDR2 as SVGAGI. The DNA of the CDR3 is TGTGCCAGCAGTTATCTGGGCCGCCCTAGCGAGCAGTACTTC. It translates to CASSYLGRPSEQYF.

As to this clone: The limits of the CDR3 on the DNA are not certain, so only TCRdb's listed CDR3 is given. This chain joins TRBV4-1 and TRBJ1-2. The CDR3 is 14 residues long, counting both termini. Looked up from germline, CDR1 is MGHRA and CDR2 is YSYEKL. The CDR3 protein is CASSSSSTNYGYTF.

The rearrangement joins TRBV30 to TRBJ2-7; 7 bases match TRBD1. Trimming at V came to 4 bases and at J to 2 bases, leaving 5 bases not matched to a gene. This CDR3 region has 13 residues. CDR1 and CDR2 (germline): GTSNPN, SVGIG (reference sequence). CDR3 in DNA: TGTGCCTGGACCGTGACAGGGACCTACGAGCAGTACTTC. As protein: CAWTVTGTYEQYF.

This clone was recorded only once. V gene TRBV9 combines with J gene TRBJ1-1; D not certain. This CDR3 comprises 13 residues. Trimming took off 3 bases at V and 3 bases at J, with 9 bases between the two ends. Germline V CDR1 and CDR2: SGDLS, YYNGEE. CDR3: CASSATPYTEAFF. The CDR3 DNA is TGTGCCAGCAGCGCGACCCCCTACACTGAAGCTTTCTTT.

This clone appeared a few times. J is TRBJ1-2 and V is TRBV4-1; weak D call: TRBD1 (5 bases). The CDR3 sequence is 12 residues long. Trimming left V 2 bases short and J 8 bases short, with 9 bases between. Germline CDR1 MGHRA, CDR2 YSYEKL. The CDR3 nucleotides read TGCGCCAGCAGCCAATCGACAGACGGCTACACCTTC. Amino acids: CASSQSTDGYTF.

The chain carries TRBV11-1 and TRBJ1-1; 8 positions agree with TRBD1. CDR3 length: 16 amino acids. CDR1 and CDR2 from the germline V gene are SGHAT and FQDESV (reference sequence). V lost 6 bases, J lost 1 base, and 10 bases stayed unmatched. For the CDR3, the DNA is TGTGCCAGCAGTCCTAACCCAGGGGGCTGGAACACTGAAGCTTTCTTT. Its protein is CASSPNPGGWNTEAFF.

The chain couples TRBV5-1 to TRBJ1-2; no reliable D call. The length of the CDR3 is 14 residues. Germline CDR1 is SGHRS and CDR2 is YFSETQ. Trimming pared 1 base from V and 13 bases from J, leaving 20 bases between. CDR3 in DNA: TGCGCCAGCAGCTTGTTAAGGGCCCATGGAGGGAGCACCTTC. It encodes CASSLLRAHGGSTF. The whole variable domain, remainder taken from reference TRBV5-1 and TRBJ1-2, is KAGVTQTPRYLIKTRGQQVTLSCSPISGHRSVSWYQQTPGQGLQFLFEYFSETQRNKGNFPGRFSGRQFSNSRSEMNVSTLELGDSALYLCASSLLRAHGGSTFGSGTRLTVV.

The rearrangement links TRBV7-6 to TRBJ2-7, with D unresolved. CDR1 and CDR2 from the germline V gene are SGHVS and FNYEAQ. V was cut by 2 bases and J by 3 bases, with 11 bases left in between. This CDR3 is 14 amino acids long. The CDR3 nucleotides are TGTGCCAGCAGCTTATCGGATTTGGGCTACGAGCAGTACTTC. Translation gives CASSLSDLGYEQYF.

V gene TRBV10-3 combines with J gene TRBJ2-7; D may be TRBD2 (5 bases). The V gene's germline CDR1 is ENHRY and CDR2 SYGVKD. V lost 4 bases, J lost 6 bases, and 13 bases lay in between. The CDR3 runs 13 residues. The CDR3 coding sequence is TGTGCCATCAGTGTGGAGGACCTGGCCGAGCAGTACTTC. Residues: CAISVEDLAEQYF.

CDR3 DNA: TGTGCCTGGGATAGGGACTATGGCTACACCTTC. It translates to CAWDRDYGYTF. The chain uses TRBV30 and TRBJ1-2; D not certain. Germline V gives CDR1 GTSNPN, CDR2 SVGIG (reference sequence). The CDR3 spans 11 residues. Trimming pared 5 bases from V and 3 bases from J, leaving 7 bases between. The whole variable domain, remainder taken from reference TRBV30 and TRBJ1-2, is SQTIHQWPATLVQPVGSPLSLECTVEGTSNPNLYWYRQAAGRGLQLLFYSVGIGQISSEVPQNLSASRPQDRQFILSSKKLLLSDSGFYLCAWDRDYGYTFGSGTRLTVV.

The chain links TRBV29-1 to TRBJ1-5; 8 nucleotides line up with TRBD1. J lost 5 bases, V lost 7 bases, and 7 bases had no gene match. This CDR3 has 13 amino acids. Germline V gene sequence: CDR1 SQVTM, CDR2 ANQGSEA. The CDR3 protein is CSARQGIDQPQHF. The DNA of the CDR3 is TGCAGCGCCCGACAGGGGATCGATCAGCCCCAGCATTTT. Supplemented by reference TRBV29-1 and TRBJ1-5, the full variable domain reads SAVISQKPSRDICQRGTSLTIQCQVDSQVTMMFWYRQQPGQSLTLIATANQGSEATYESGFVIDKFPISRPNLTFSTLTVSNMSPEDSSIYLCSARQGIDQPQHFGDGTRLSIL.

The CDR3: CASSTTGTGLPYQETQYF. The CDR3 DNA is TGTGCCAGCAGTACCACCGGGACAGGTCTTCCGTACCAAGAGACCCAGTACTTC. V and J are TRBV2 and TRBJ2-5; 8 bases are a match to TRBD1. CDR3 length: 18 residues. The J segment lost 0 bases and the V segment lost 5 bases, leaving 14 bases of the junction unmatched. The V gene's germline CDR1 is SNHLY and CDR2 FYNNEI.